The T cell receptor (beta chain) under discussion was sequenced for a study of blood T cell repertoires in COVID-19. Germline CDR1 SGHTA, CDR2 FQGTGA. Trimming removed 5 bases at V and 8 bases at J, with 15 bases between. The CDR3 is 13 residues long. Profiling relied on immunoSEQ multiplex PCR, and the TCRdb table lists in-frame clones only, not all of them. The sample shows 250,000 to 350,000 clones, 70% to 90% of them seen only once. This chain uses TRBV7-3 with TRBJ1-1; no definite D call. The sample was peripheral blood. The sequence was collected from a woman aged 45-65 years with active or convalescent COVID-19. The DNA of the CDR3 is TGTGCCAGCAGCGAAATGGGCCGCAAAGAAGCTTTCTTT. Translation gives CASSEMGRKEAFF.